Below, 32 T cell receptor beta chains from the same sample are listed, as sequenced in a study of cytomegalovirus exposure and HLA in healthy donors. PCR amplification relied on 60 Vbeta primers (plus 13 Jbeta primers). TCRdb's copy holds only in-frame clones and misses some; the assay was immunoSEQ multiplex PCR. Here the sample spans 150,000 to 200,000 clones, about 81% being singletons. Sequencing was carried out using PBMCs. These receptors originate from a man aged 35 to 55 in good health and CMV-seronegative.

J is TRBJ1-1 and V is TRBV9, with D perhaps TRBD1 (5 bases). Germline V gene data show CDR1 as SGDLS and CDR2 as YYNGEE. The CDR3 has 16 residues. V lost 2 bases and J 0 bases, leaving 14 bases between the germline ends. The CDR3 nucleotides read TGTGCCAGCAGCGTCGGGAGAGGGGTAATGAACACTGAAGCTTTCTTT. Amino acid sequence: CASSVGRGVMNTEAFF.

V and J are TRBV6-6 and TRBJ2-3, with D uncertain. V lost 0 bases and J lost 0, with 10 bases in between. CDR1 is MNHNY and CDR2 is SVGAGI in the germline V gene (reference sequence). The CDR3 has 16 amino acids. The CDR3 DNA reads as TGTGCCAGCAGTTACTCGAGGTCTGCTAGCACAGATACGCAGTATTTT. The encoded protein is CASSYSRSASTDTQYF.

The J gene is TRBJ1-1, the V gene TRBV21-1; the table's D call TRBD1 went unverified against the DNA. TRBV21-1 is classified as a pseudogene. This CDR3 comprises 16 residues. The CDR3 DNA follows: TGTGCCAGCAGCAATGAGACCTTACAGGGGAACACTGAAGCTTTCTTT. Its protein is CASSNETLQGNTEAFF.

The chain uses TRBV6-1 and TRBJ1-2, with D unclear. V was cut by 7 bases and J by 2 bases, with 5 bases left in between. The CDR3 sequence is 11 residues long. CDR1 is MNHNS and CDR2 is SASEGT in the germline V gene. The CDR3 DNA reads TGTGCCAGCACTGTAAACTATGGCTACACCTTC. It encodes CASTVNYGYTF.

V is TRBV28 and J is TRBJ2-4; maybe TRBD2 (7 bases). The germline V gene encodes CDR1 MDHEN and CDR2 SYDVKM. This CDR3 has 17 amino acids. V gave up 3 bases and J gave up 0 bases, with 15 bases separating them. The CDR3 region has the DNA TGTGCCAGCAGTTTTTTCGGCGGGGGCCAAGCCAAAAACATTCAGTACTTC. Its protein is CASSFFGGGQAKNIQYF.

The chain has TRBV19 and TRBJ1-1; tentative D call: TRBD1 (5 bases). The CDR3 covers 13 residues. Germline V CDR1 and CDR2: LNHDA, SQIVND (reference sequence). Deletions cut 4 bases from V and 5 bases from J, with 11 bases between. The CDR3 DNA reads TGTGCCAGTAGTAGGAACCGACAGACTGAAGCTTTCTTT. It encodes CASSRNRQTEAFF.

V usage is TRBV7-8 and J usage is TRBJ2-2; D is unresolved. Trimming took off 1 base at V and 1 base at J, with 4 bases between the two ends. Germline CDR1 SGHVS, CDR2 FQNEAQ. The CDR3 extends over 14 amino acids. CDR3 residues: CASSLDRNTGELFF. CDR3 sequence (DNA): TGTGCCAGCAGCTTAGACAGGAACACCGGGGAGCTGTTTTTT.

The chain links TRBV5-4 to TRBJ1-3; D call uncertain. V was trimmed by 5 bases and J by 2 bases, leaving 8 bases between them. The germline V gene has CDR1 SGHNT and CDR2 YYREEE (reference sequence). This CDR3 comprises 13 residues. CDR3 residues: CASRAGPGNTIYF. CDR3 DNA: TGTGCCAGCAGGGCAGGTCCTGGAAACACCATATATTTT.

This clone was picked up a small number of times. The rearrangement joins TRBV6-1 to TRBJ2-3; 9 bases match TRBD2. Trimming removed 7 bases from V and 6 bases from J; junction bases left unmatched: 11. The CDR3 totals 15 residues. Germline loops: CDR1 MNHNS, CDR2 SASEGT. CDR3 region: CASTKFSSGDDTQYF. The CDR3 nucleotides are TGTGCCAGCACCAAATTTTCTAGCGGGGACGATACGCAGTATTTT.

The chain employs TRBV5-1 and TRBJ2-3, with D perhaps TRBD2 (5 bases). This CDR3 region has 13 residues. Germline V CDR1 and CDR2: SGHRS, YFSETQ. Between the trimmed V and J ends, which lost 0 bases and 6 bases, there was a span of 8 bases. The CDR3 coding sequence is TGCGCCAGCAGCTTGGCCCGCGGGGATACGCAGTATTTT. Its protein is CASSLARGDTQYF.

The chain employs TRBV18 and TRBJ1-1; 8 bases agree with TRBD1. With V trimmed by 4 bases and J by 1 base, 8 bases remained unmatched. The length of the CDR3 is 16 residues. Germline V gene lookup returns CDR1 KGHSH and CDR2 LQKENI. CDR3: CASSLLPGQENTEAFF. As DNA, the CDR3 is TGTGCCAGCTCACTTCTACCGGGACAGGAGAACACTGAAGCTTTCTTT.

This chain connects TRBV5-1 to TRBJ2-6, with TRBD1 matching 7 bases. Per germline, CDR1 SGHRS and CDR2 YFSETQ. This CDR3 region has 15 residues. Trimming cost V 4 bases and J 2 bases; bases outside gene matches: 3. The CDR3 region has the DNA TGCGCCAGCAGCATCACAGGGGCTGGGGCCAACGTCCTGACTTTC. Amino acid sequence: CASSITGAGANVLTF. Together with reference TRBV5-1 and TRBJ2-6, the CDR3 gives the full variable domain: KAGVTQTPRYLIKTRGQQVTLSCSPISGHRSVSWYQQTPGQGLQFLFEYFSETQRNKGNFPGRFSGRQFSNSRSEMNVSTLELGDSALYLCASSITGAGANVLTFGAGSRLTVL.

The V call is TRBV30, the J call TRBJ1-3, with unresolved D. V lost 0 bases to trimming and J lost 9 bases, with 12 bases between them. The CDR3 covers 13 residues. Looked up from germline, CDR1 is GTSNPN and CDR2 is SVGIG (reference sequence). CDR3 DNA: TGTGCCTGGAGTGTAAATACCCCCAGCACCATATATTTT. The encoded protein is CAWSVNTPSTIYF.

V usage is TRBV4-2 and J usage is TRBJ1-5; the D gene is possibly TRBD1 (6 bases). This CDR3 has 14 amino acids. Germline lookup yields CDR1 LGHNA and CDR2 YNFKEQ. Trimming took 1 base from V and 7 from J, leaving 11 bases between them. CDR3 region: CASSQGQAGQPQHF. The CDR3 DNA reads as TGTGCCAGCAGCCAAGGACAGGCAGGCCAGCCCCAGCATTTT.

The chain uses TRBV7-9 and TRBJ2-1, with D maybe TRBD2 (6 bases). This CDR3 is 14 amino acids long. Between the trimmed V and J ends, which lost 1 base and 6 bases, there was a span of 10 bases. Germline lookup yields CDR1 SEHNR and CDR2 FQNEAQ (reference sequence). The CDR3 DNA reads TGTGCCAGCAGCTTAGGGACTACAATCAATGAGCAGTTCTTC. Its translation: CASSLGTTINEQFF. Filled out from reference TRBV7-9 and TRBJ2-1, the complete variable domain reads DTGVSQNPRHKITKRGQNVTFRCDPISEHNRLYWYRQTLGQGPEFLTYFQNEAQLEKSRLLSDRFSAERPKGSFSTLEIQRTEQGDSAMYLCASSLGTTINEQFFGPGTRLTVL.

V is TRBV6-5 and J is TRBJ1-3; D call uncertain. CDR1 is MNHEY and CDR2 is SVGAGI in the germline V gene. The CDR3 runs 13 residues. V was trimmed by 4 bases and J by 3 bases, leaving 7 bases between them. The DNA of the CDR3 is TGTGCCAGCAGTTCGGTCGGTGGAAACACCATATATTTT. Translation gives CASSSVGGNTIYF.

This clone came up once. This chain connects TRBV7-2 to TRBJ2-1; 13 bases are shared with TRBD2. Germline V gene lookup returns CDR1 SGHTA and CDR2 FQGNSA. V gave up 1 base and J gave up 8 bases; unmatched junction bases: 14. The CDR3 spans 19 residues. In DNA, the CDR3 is TGTGCCAGCAGCTTAGTTGGGACTAGCGGGATGGGCGGGTTCGATGAGCAGTTCTTC. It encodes CASSLVGTSGMGGFDEQFF.

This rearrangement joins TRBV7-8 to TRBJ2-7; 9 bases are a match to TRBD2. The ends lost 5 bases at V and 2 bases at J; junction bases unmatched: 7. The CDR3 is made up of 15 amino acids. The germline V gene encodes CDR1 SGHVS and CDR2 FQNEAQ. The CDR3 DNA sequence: TGTGCCAGCAGCCTACTAGCGGGTTACGCCTACGAGCAGTACTTC. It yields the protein CASSLLAGYAYEQYF.

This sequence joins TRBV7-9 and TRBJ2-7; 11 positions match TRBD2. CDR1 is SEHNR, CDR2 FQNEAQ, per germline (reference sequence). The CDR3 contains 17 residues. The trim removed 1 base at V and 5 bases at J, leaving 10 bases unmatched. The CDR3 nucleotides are TGTGCCAGCAGCTTAGATATAGCGGGAGGGAAACCTAACGAGCAGTACTTC. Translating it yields CASSLDIAGGKPNEQYF.

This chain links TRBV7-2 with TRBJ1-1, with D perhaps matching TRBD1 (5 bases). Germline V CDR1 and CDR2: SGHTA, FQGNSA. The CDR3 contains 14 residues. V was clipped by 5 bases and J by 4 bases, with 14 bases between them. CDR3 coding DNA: TGTGCCAGCAGCCCCCGTACGGGGGGCACTGAAGCTTTCTTT. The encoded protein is CASSPRTGGTEAFF.

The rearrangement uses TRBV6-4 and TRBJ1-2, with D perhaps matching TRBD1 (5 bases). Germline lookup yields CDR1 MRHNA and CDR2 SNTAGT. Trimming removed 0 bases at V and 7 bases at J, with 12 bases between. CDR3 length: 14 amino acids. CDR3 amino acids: CASSDSAGQGGYTF. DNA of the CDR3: TGTGCCAGCAGTGACTCGGCAGGGCAGGGTGGCTACACCTTC.

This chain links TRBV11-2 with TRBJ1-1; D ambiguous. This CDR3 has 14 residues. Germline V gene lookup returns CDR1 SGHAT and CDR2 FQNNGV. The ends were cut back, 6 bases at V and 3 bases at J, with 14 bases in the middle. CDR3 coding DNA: TGTGCCAGCAGTGGCCGGGTTGAGGACACTGAAGCTTTCTTT. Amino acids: CASSGRVEDTEAFF.

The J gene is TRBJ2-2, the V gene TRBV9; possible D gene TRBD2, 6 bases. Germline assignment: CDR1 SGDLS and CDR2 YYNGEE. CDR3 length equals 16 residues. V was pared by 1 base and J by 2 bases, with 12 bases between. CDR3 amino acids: CASSVRSGLNTGELFF. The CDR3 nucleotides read TGTGCCAGCAGCGTAAGATCGGGACTTAACACCGGGGAGCTGTTTTTT.

The CDR3 sequence is CARSLTWDRDRSYEQYF. CDR3 nucleotide sequence: TGTGCCAGAAGCTTGACCTGGGACAGGGATAGGTCCTACGAGCAGTACTTC. This sequence joins TRBV5-3 and TRBJ2-7, with 9 bases fitting TRBD1. TRBV5-3 carries the ORF label, with uncertain function. The CDR3 sequence is 17 residues long. With V trimmed by 1 base and J by 1 base, 9 bases remained unmatched.

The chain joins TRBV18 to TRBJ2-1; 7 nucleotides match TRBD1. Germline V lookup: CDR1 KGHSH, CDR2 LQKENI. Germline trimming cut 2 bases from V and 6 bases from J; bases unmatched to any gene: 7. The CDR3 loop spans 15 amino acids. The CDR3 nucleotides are TGTGCCAGCTCACCAGCGAGGGGGCAAGGCAATGAGCAGTTCTTC. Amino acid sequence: CASSPARGQGNEQFF.

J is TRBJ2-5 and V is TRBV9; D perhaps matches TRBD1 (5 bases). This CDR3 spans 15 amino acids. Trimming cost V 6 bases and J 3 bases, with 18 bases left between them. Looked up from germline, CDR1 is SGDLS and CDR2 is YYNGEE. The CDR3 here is CASTGRGNREETQYF. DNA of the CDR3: TGTGCCAGCACAGGTAGGGGTAATCGTGAAGAGACCCAGTACTTC. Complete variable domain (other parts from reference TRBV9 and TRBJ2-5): DSGVTQTPKHLITATGQRVTLRCSPRSGDLSVYWYQQSLDQGLQFLIQYYNGEERAKGNILERFSAQQFPDLHSELNLSSLELGDSALYFCASTGRGNREETQYFGPGTRLLVL.

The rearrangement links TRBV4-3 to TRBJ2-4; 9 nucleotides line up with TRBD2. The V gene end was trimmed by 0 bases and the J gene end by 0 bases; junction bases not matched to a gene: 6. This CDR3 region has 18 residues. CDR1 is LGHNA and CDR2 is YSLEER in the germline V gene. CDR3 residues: CASSQEAAGGLAKNIQYF. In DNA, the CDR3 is TGCGCCAGCAGCCAAGAAGCAGCGGGGGGACTAGCCAAAAACATTCAGTACTTC.

CDR3 DNA sequence: TGTGCCAGCCTTGGTCAGGGCTATAACTATGGCTACACCTTC. Translated: CASLGQGYNYGYTF. The genes are TRBV28 and TRBJ1-2; D possibly corresponds to TRBD1 (5 bases). Germline CDR1 MDHEN, CDR2 SYDVKM. There are 14 residues in the CDR3. Deletions cut 8 bases from V and 1 base from J, with 14 bases between.

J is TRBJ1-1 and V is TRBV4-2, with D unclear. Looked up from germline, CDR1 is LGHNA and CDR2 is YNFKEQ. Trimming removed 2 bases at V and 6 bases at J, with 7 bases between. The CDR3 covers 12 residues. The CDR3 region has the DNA TGTGCCAGCAGCCAAAATCTTGCTGAAGCTTTCTTT. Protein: CASSQNLAEAFF.

Here the CDR3 reads CASSGPQGALNTEAFF. In DNA form, the CDR3 reads TGTGCCAGCAGCGGACCACAGGGGGCCCTGAACACTGAAGCTTTCTTT. The chain employs TRBV9 and TRBJ1-1, with TRBD1 matching 9 bases. The germline gives CDR1 SGDLS, CDR2 YYNGEE. The CDR3 sequence is 16 residues long. The trim removed 3 bases at V and 0 bases at J, leaving 6 bases unmatched.

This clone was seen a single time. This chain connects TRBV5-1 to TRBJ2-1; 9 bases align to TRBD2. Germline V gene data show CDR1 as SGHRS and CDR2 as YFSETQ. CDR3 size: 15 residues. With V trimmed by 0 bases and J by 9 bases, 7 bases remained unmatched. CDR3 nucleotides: TGCGCCAGCAGCTTGGCGGCGGGAGGGCTAGGTGAGCAGTTCTTC. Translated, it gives CASSLAAGGLGEQFF.

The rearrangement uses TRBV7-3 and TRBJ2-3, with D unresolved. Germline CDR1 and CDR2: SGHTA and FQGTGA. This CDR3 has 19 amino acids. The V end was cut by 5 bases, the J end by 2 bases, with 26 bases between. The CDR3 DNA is TGTGCCAGCAGCCCTCAAGCGTCAGACCTGATAAAATTCACAGATACGCAGTATTTT. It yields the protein CASSPQASDLIKFTDTQYF.